These T cell receptor beta chains were read from a single sample in a study of identical twins' blood T cells. TCRdb independently ran MiXCR on the 5' RACE reads; one entry per CDR3 protein. The repertoire holds hundreds of thousands of distinct CDR3 sequences, with around 30% as singletons. Sequencing was done on a sample of PBMCs. The receptors originated from a woman between 18 and 49 years old in good health. The CDR3 runs from the conserved cysteine through the conserved F or W. D genes are given only for firm matches. Clone size is not always given. Where it is, it says once, few, many or a class for expanded clones.

j_call: TRBJ1-4; v_call: TRBV9; clone_size: -; d_call: -; cdr3_nt: TGTGCCAGCAGCGCCGGGCCCAACGAAAAACTGTTTTTT; cdr3_aa: CASSAGPNEKLFF
j_call: TRBJ1-1; v_call: TRBV11-2; clone_size: few; d_call: TRBD1; cdr3_nt: TGTGCCAGCAGCTTTGCCAGGGGGCGGGAAGCTTTCTTT; cdr3_aa: CASSFARGREAFF
j_call: TRBJ2-3; v_call: TRBV5-1; clone_size: -; d_call: -; cdr3_nt: TGCGCCAGCAGCACCGGACAGTTCACAGATACGCAGTATTTT; cdr3_aa: CASSTGQFTDTQYF
j_call: TRBJ2-1; v_call: TRBV7-9; clone_size: -; d_call: -; cdr3_nt: TGTGCCAGCAGCTTAAGGAGAGTTAGGTCCTACAAGGAGCAGTTCTTC; cdr3_aa: CASSLRRVRSYKEQFF
j_call: TRBJ1-1; v_call: TRBV27; clone_size: -; d_call: -; cdr3_nt: TGTGCCAGCTCAGTTCGGGATTACACTGAAGCTTTCTTT; cdr3_aa: CASSVRDYTEAFF
j_call: TRBJ2-2; v_call: TRBV7-9; clone_size: -; d_call: TRBD2; cdr3_nt: TGTGCCAGCAGCTTGAGGGAGGGCGCCGGGGAGCTGTTTTTT; cdr3_aa: CASSLREGAGELFF
j_call: TRBJ2-7; v_call: TRBV27; clone_size: -; d_call: -; cdr3_nt: TGTGCCAGCAGTTCTGGGGGGCGTTCGTACGAGCAGTACTTC; cdr3_aa: CASSSGGRSYEQYF
j_call: TRBJ1-1; v_call: TRBV6-2/TRBV6-3; clone_size: -; d_call: TRBD1; cdr3_nt: TGTGCCAGCAGAGAGACAGGGGAAAACACTGAAGCTTTCTTT; cdr3_aa: CASRETGENTEAFF
j_call: TRBJ1-6; v_call: TRBV7-6; clone_size: -; d_call: -; cdr3_nt: TGTGCCAGCAGCTTAAATGAAGCTAATTCACCCCTCCACTTT; cdr3_aa: CASSLNEANSPLHF
j_call: TRBJ2-7; v_call: TRBV7-8; clone_size: -; d_call: -; cdr3_nt: TGTGCCAGCAGCTTCTTTGGCGGGCTTACAGCCTACGAGCAGTACTTC; cdr3_aa: CASSFFGGLTAYEQYF
j_call: TRBJ1-3; v_call: TRBV12-3/TRBV12-4; clone_size: -; d_call: -; cdr3_nt: TGTGCCAGCAGTCCCAAAACAGGCCCGAGCTCTGGAAACACCATATATTTT; cdr3_aa: CASSPKTGPSSGNTIYF
j_call: TRBJ2-4; v_call: TRBV11-2; clone_size: many; d_call: TRBD2; cdr3_nt: TGTGCCAGCAGCTCGACTAGCGGGGGGGCCGGAGCCAAAAACATTCAGTACTTC; cdr3_aa: CASSSTSGGAGAKNIQYF
j_call: TRBJ1-2; v_call: TRBV29-1; clone_size: -; d_call: -; cdr3_nt: TGCAGCTCCGTCGGGGGCTATGGCTACACCTTC; cdr3_aa: CSSVGGYGYTF
j_call: TRBJ2-3; v_call: TRBV10-3; clone_size: -; d_call: TRBD2; cdr3_nt: TGTGCCATCAGTTCTCTAGCGGGCGCCCTGAAAGATACGCAGTATTTT; cdr3_aa: CAISSLAGALKDTQYF
j_call: TRBJ1-5; v_call: TRBV29-1; clone_size: -; d_call: -; cdr3_nt: TGCAGCGTTACAGGGACGTCGTCCGAACTACAGCATTTT; cdr3_aa: CSVTGTSSELQHF
j_call: TRBJ1-5; v_call: TRBV9; clone_size: few; d_call: -; cdr3_nt: TGTGCCAGCAGCGTAGACTGGGTTAGCAATCAGCCCCAGCATTTT; cdr3_aa: CASSVDWVSNQPQHF
j_call: TRBJ2-1; v_call: TRBV29-1; clone_size: -; d_call: TRBD2; cdr3_nt: TGCAGCGTTGTAGCGGGGAGCTCCTACAATGAGCAGTTCTTC; cdr3_aa: CSVVAGSSYNEQFF
j_call: TRBJ2-7; v_call: TRBV24-1; clone_size: -; d_call: TRBD2; cdr3_nt: TGTGCCACCATCGGGACTAGTAACTACGAGCAGTACTTC; cdr3_aa: CATIGTSNYEQYF
j_call: TRBJ2-3; v_call: TRBV20-1; clone_size: few; d_call: -; cdr3_nt: TGCAGTGCTAGACGGGCAGGGGAGTCGGATACGCAGTATTTT; cdr3_aa: CSARRAGESDTQYF
j_call: TRBJ2-3; v_call: TRBV18; clone_size: -; d_call: -; cdr3_nt: TGTGCCAGCTCACCACCGGTGGCAGATACGCAGTATTTT; cdr3_aa: CASSPPVADTQYF
j_call: TRBJ1-1; v_call: TRBV12-3/TRBV12-4; clone_size: -; d_call: -; cdr3_nt: TGTGCCAGCAGTGTTACAGTGGATACTGAAGCTTTCTTT; cdr3_aa: CASSVTVDTEAFF
j_call: TRBJ2-7; v_call: TRBV7-8; clone_size: few; d_call: -; cdr3_nt: TGTGCCAGCGGCTTTATAGGGGGGAACTCCTACGAGCAGTACTTC; cdr3_aa: CASGFIGGNSYEQYF
j_call: TRBJ2-7; v_call: TRBV20-1; clone_size: many; d_call: -; cdr3_nt: TGCAGTGCTAGACAGGGGAAGTACGAGCAGTACTTC; cdr3_aa: CSARQGKYEQYF
j_call: TRBJ1-1; v_call: TRBV4-3; clone_size: many; d_call: -; cdr3_nt: TGCGCCAGCAGCCAATCGTGGGACCTCCGTCAGGGAGCTTTCTTT; cdr3_aa: CASSQSWDLRQGAFF
j_call: TRBJ2-1; v_call: TRBV29-1; clone_size: few; d_call: TRBD2; cdr3_nt: TGCAGCGTCGGACTAGCGGCCGGCAATGAGCAGTTCTTC; cdr3_aa: CSVGLAAGNEQFF
j_call: TRBJ1-1; v_call: TRBV29-1; clone_size: -; d_call: -; cdr3_nt: TGCAGCGTTGTCAGAATGAACACTGAAGCTTTCTTT; cdr3_aa: CSVVRMNTEAFF
j_call: TRBJ1-1; v_call: TRBV19; clone_size: medium-sized; d_call: -; cdr3_nt: TGTGCCACCAGGGGTTCGACGGAAGCTTTCTTT; cdr3_aa: CATRGSTEAFF
j_call: TRBJ1-1; v_call: TRBV29-1; clone_size: few; d_call: -; cdr3_nt: TGCAGCGTGTTGGATACTGAAGCTTTCTTT; cdr3_aa: CSVLDTEAFF
j_call: TRBJ1-1; v_call: TRBV29-1; clone_size: -; d_call: -; cdr3_nt: TGCAGCGTGTTTGGCGGAGGGGGGAACACTGAAGCTTTCTTT; cdr3_aa: CSVFGGGGNTEAFF
j_call: TRBJ2-1; v_call: TRBV20-1; clone_size: -; d_call: -; cdr3_nt: TGCAGTGCTAGCGGGGCGAGGGGGGTTAACGGCCACAATGAGCAGTTCTTC; cdr3_aa: CSASGARGVNGHNEQFF